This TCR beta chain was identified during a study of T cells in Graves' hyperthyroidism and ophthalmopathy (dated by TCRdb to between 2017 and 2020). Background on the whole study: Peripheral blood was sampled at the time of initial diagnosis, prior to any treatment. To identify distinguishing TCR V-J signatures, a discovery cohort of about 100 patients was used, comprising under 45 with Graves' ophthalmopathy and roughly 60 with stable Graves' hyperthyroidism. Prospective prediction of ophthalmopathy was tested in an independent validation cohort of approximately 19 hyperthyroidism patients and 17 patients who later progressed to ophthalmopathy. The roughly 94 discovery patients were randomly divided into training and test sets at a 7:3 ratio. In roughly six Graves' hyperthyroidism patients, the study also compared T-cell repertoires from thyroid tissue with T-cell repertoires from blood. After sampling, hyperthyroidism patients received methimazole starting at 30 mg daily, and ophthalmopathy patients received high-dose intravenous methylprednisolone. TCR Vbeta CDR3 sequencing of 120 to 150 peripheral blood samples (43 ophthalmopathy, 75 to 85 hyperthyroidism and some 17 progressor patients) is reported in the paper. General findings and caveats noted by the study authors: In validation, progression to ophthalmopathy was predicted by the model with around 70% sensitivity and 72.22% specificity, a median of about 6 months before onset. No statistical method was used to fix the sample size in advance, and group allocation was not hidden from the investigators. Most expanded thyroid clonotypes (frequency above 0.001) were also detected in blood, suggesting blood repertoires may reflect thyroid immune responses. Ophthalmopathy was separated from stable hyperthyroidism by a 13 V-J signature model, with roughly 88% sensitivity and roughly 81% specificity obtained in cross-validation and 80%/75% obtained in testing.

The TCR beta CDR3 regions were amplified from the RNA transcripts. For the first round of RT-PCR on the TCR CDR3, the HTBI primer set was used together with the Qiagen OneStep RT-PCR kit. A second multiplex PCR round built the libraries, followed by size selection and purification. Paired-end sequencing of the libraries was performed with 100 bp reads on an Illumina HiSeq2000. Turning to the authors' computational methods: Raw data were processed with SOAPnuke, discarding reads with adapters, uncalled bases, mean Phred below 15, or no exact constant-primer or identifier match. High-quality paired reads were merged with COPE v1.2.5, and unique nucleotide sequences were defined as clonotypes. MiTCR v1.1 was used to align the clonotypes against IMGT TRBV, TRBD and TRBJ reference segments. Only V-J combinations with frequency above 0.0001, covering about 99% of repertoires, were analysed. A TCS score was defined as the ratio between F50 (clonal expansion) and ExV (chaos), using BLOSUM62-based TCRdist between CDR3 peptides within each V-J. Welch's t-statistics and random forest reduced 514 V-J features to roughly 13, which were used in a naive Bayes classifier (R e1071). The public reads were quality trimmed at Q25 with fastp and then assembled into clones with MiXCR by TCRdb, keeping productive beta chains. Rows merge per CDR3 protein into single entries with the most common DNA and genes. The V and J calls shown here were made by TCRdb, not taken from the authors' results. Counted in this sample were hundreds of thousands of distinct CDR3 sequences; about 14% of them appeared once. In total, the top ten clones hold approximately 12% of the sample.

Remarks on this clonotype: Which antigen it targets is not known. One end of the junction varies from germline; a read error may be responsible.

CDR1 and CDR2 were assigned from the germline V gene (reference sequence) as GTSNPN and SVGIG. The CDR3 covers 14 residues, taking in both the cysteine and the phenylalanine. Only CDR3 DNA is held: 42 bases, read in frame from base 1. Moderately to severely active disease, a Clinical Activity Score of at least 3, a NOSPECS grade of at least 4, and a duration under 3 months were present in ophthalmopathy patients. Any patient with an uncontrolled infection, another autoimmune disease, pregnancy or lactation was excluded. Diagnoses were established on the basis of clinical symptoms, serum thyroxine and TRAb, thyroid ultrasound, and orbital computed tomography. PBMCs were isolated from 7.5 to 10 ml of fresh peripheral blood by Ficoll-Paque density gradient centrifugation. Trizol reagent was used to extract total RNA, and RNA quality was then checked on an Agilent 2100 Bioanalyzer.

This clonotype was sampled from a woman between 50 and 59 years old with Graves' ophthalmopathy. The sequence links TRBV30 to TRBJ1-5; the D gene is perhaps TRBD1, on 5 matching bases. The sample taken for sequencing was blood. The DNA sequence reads TGTGCCCGGAGAAGAGGACAACCCAATCAGCCCCAGCATTTT. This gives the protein CARRRGQPNQPQHF.